The 24 T cell receptor beta chains given below trace back to one sample, sequenced in a study of vaccination effects on CD4 cells after COVID-19. Peptide-pool stimulation followed by sequencing identified expanded antigen-specific CD4+ clonotypes in the ViraFEST assay. Subsequent to a culture period of under twelve days, CD4+ T cells were isolated. Antigen specificity for these receptors is unknown. Libraries were prepared by immunoSEQ multiplex PCR; TCRdb keeps only in-frame clonotypes and omits some of them. The sample yields around 11,000 clones, less than 80% seen once. This specimen was CD4+ T cells from PBMCs cultured with HCoV-229E spike peptides, taken before COVID-19 vaccination. These receptors were obtained from a human donor who received a COVID-19 vaccine.

V gene TRBV28 combines with J gene TRBJ2-3; perhaps TRBD2 as D (6 bases). Per the germline V gene, CDR1 is MDHEN and CDR2 is SYDVKM. The CDR3 contains 14 residues. V was clipped by 3 bases and J by 8 bases, with 15 bases between them. CDR3 protein: CASSFVSGEGTQYF. The CDR3, as DNA: TGTGCCAGCAGTTTCGTATCGGGAGAGGGTACGCAGTATTTT.

The chain has TRBV28 and TRBJ1-1, with unresolved D. The CDR3 spans 12 residues. Deletions cut 0 bases from V and 8 bases from J, with 7 bases between. The germline gives CDR1 MDHEN, CDR2 SYDVKM. DNA for the CDR3: TGTGCCAGCAGTTTATGGGGGAGCGAAGCTTTCTTT. Protein sequence: CASSLWGSEAFF.

This clone was picked up a small number of times. This sequence joins TRBV6-6 and TRBJ2-7, with TRBD2 identical over 9 bases. This CDR3 region has 14 residues. The V gene end was trimmed by 6 bases and the J gene end by 3 bases; junction bases not matched to a gene: 6. The germline V gene has CDR1 MNHNY and CDR2 SVGAGI (reference sequence). Here the CDR3 DNA reads TGTGCCAGCAGCGGCTCTAGCGGGATCTACGAGCAGTACTTC. Protein sequence: CASSGSSGIYEQYF.

The V and J genes are TRBV7-2 and TRBJ2-3, with 8 bases identical to TRBD1. The germline gives CDR1 SGHTA, CDR2 FQGNSA. Trimming cost V 1 base and J 2 bases; bases outside gene matches: 2. The CDR3 is 15 amino acids. The CDR3 DNA reads TGTGCCAGCAGCTTAGTGGGACAGGTCACAGATACGCAGTATTTT. Its translation: CASSLVGQVTDTQYF.

This clone occurred a few times. The chain recombines TRBV15 with TRBJ1-6; perhaps TRBD1 as D (6 bases). Germline V gives CDR1 LNHNV, CDR2 YYDKDF (reference sequence). V dropped 4 bases and J dropped 4 bases, with 14 bases sitting between them. The CDR3 totals 16 residues. The DNA for the CDR3 is TGTGCCACCAGCACCACAGAGGGGGGGTATAATTCACCCCTCCACTTT. It codes for CATSTTEGGYNSPLHF.

The V gene is TRBV3-1 (or the pseudogene TRBV3-2), the J gene TRBJ2-2; D not resolved. Trimming removed 2 bases from V and 5 bases from J, with 0 bases in between. The CDR3 spans 11 residues. Germline V gives CDR1 LGHDT, CDR2 YNNKEL (reference sequence). The CDR3 sequence is CASSQTGELFF. In DNA, the CDR3 is TGTGCCAGCAGCCAAACCGGGGAGCTGTTTTTT.

CDR3 loop: CASSPRQGSNQPQHF. CDR3 bases: TGTGCCAGCAGCCCCCGACAGGGAAGCAATCAGCCCCAGCATTTT. V gene TRBV16 combines with J gene TRBJ1-5; TRBD1 aligns across 7 bases. Germline loops: CDR1 KGHSY, CDR2 FQNENV. This CDR3 is 15 amino acids long. Trimming at V came to 4 bases and at J to 1 base, leaving 4 bases not matched to a gene.

The chain is built from TRBV28 and TRBJ1-2; D is possibly TRBD1 (5 bases). Trimming removed 7 bases at V and 2 bases at J, with 14 bases between. Germline lookup yields CDR1 MDHEN and CDR2 SYDVKM. The CDR3 has 14 residues. CDR3 DNA sequence: TGTGCCAGCATAGGGACCTCGGAGAACTATGGCTACACCTTC. Protein sequence: CASIGTSENYGYTF.

The rearrangement joins TRBV19 to TRBJ2-2; 9 bases line up with TRBD1. V lost 8 bases to trimming and J lost 0 bases; unmatched junction nucleotides: 1. The V gene's germline CDR1 is LNHDA and CDR2 SQIVND (reference sequence). The length of the CDR3 is 14 residues. Written as DNA, the CDR3 is TGTGCCAGTGGACAGGGGACGAACACCGGGGAGCTGTTTTTT. The encoded protein is CASGQGTNTGELFF.

The J gene is TRBJ1-2, the V gene TRBV2; 8 bases match TRBD1. Germline V gives CDR1 SNHLY, CDR2 FYNNEI. Trimming cost V 3 bases and J 7 bases; bases outside gene matches: 7. The CDR3 spans 14 residues. CDR3 in DNA: TGTGCCAGCAGTGAGGGGGACAGGATGTTTGGCTACACCTTC. Its translation is CASSEGDRMFGYTF.

The chain uses TRBV5-5 and TRBJ1-1; D unresolved. With 8 bases removed from V and 7 bases from J, the gap between germline ends came to 12 bases. The CDR3 is made up of 11 amino acids. The germline V gene encodes CDR1 SGHKS and CDR2 YYEKEE (reference sequence). CDR3 DNA: TGTGCCAGTCACCGGGCCCATGAAGCTTTCTTT. Protein: CASHRAHEAFF.

Concerning this clone itself: The germline gene is not matched at one end of the junction; a read error may be the cause. This rearrangement joins TRBV5-8 to TRBJ1-2, with D tentatively TRBD1 (6 bases). Germline loops: CDR1 SGHTS, CDR2 YDEGEE. CDR3 length: 14 residues. The CDR3 DNA sequence: TGTGCCAGCAGCGCCGTCGACAGGTACTACGGCTACACCTTC. It yields the protein CASSAVDRYYGYTF. The full variable domain, completed using reference TRBV5-8 and TRBJ1-2, is EAGVTQSPTHLIKTRGQQATLRCSPISGHTSVYWYQQALGLGLQFLLWYDEGEERNRGNFPPRFSGRQFPNYSSELNVNALELEDSALYLCASSAVDRYYGYTFGSGTRLTVV.

This clone turned up a few times. The rearrangement links TRBV5-1 to TRBJ2-7; 11 positions match TRBD2. The CDR3 has 14 amino acids. Trimming took 4 bases from V and 3 from J; bases not matched to a gene: 3. Germline V gene lookup returns CDR1 SGHRS and CDR2 YFSETQ. This CDR3 reads CASSRGTSGYEQYF. The CDR3 nucleotides are TGCGCCAGCAGCCGAGGGACTAGCGGCTACGAGCAGTACTTC.

This sequence joins TRBV30 and TRBJ1-5, with a tentative D call TRBD1 (5 bases). Germline loops: CDR1 GTSNPN, CDR2 SVGIG (reference sequence). Trimming pared 3 bases from V and 1 base from J, leaving 13 bases between. This CDR3 region has 15 residues. In nucleotides, the CDR3 is TGTGCCTGGAGACTTAACGGGGCCAGCAATCAGCCCCAGCATTTT. Its protein product is CAWRLNGASNQPQHF.

The chain recombines TRBV6-5 with TRBJ2-2; weak D call: TRBD2 (5 bases). Per germline, CDR1 MNHEY and CDR2 SVGAGI. The V and J ends lost 9 bases and 1 base respectively, with 12 bases between them. The length of the CDR3 is 14 residues. The chain's CDR3 is CASTGLRNTGELFF. The CDR3 coding sequence is TGTGCCAGTACGGGGTTACGGAACACCGGGGAGCTGTTTTTT.

This clone came up a few times. The chain joins TRBV7-2 to TRBJ2-7; D is uncertain. The CDR3 runs to 13 residues. V lost 0 bases to trimming and J lost 2 bases, with 5 bases between them. CDR1 and CDR2 (germline): SGHTA, FQGNSA. CDR3 coding DNA: TGTGCCAGCAGCTTAGCTGCGCCCTACGAGCAGTACTTC. The encoded protein is CASSLAAPYEQYF.

The gene calls are TRBV15 and TRBJ1-2; perhaps TRBD1 as D (5 bases). V lost 1 base and J lost 4, with 10 bases in between. This CDR3 spans 14 amino acids. CDR1 is LNHNV and CDR2 is YYDKDF in the germline V gene (reference sequence). The CDR3 DNA sequence: TGTGCCACCAGCAGAGGGACAAATAGCTATGGCTACACCTTC. It is translated as CATSRGTNSYGYTF.

This clone has a handful of counts. Here the CDR3 reads CASSDRGPPEKLFF. CDR3 bases: TGTGCCAGCAGTGACAGGGGGCCCCCGGAAAAACTGTTTTTT. The rearrangement links TRBV25-1 to TRBJ1-4; the match to TRBD1 covers 8 bases. This CDR3 has 14 residues. J lost 8 bases, V lost 3 bases, and 5 bases had no gene match. Germline V gives CDR1 MGHDK, CDR2 SYGVNS.

The chain uses TRBV7-2 and TRBJ2-5; TRBD1 might be the D (6 bases). The V and J ends lost 5 bases and 5 bases respectively, with 12 bases between them. This CDR3 spans 13 amino acids. Germline lookup yields CDR1 SGHTA and CDR2 FQGNSA. CDR3 protein: CASSAEQGETQYF. The CDR3 DNA reads as TGTGCCAGCAGCGCCGAGCAGGGGGAGACCCAGTACTTC. Drawing the rest from reference TRBV7-2 and TRBJ2-5, the complete variable domain is GAGVSQSPSNKVTEKGKDVELRCDPISGHTALYWYRQSLGQGLEFLIYFQGNSAPDKSGLPSDRFSAERTGGSVSTLTIQRTQQEDSAVYLCASSAEQGETQYFGPGTRLLVL.

In this sample, this clone turned up a few times. This sequence joins TRBV6-6 and TRBJ2-6; D is unresolved. The ends were cut back, 4 bases at V and 2 bases at J, with 6 bases in the middle. The CDR3 has 14 residues. Germline CDR1 MNHNY, CDR2 SVGAGI (reference sequence). The CDR3 bases are TGTGCCAGCAGTTTACAGACTGGGGCCAACGTCCTGACTTTC. It translates to CASSLQTGANVLTF.

The chain employs TRBV29-1 and TRBJ2-7; 10 nucleotides agree with TRBD1. Germline V gene data show CDR1 as SQVTM and CDR2 as ANQGSEA. The CDR3 has 14 residues. The ends lost 3 bases at V and 7 bases at J; junction bases unmatched: 9. Written as DNA, the CDR3 is TGCAGCGTTGACCCCGGGACAGGGGTCGGAGAGCAGTACTTC. Its protein is CSVDPGTGVGEQYF.

V gene TRBV6-5 combines with J gene TRBJ2-1; 7 positions match TRBD1. The CDR3 runs 14 residues. Germline V gene sequence: CDR1 MNHEY, CDR2 SVGAGI. The trim removed 7 bases at V and 3 bases at J, leaving 6 bases unmatched. Here the CDR3 reads CASILRQGYNEQFF. Written as DNA, the CDR3 is TGTGCCAGCATTCTGAGACAGGGCTACAATGAGCAGTTCTTC.

V is TRBV6-5 and J is TRBJ1-2; D uncertain. The germline CDR1 and CDR2 sequences are MNHEY and SVGAGI. The CDR3 extends over 15 amino acids. Trimming took 0 bases from V and 1 from J, leaving 9 bases between them. CDR3 amino acids: CASSYSLHRNYGYTF. CDR3 sequence (DNA): TGTGCCAGCAGTTACTCTTTACACCGTAACTATGGCTACACCTTC.

The chain links TRBV10-3 to TRBJ2-1; D gene unclear. Per germline, CDR1 ENHRY and CDR2 SYGVKD. The CDR3 consists of 11 residues. The V end was cut by 2 bases, the J end by 9 bases, with 5 bases between. CDR3 sequence reads: CAISEVGEQFF. In DNA form, the CDR3 reads TGTGCCATCAGTGAGGTGGGTGAGCAGTTCTTC.